Following are 26 T cell receptor beta chains from one sample sequenced in a study of blood T cell repertoires in COVID-19. The repertoire was sequenced with immunoSEQ multiplex PCR; TCRdb's copy has only in-frame clones and lacks some. The sample includes tens of thousands of clones, 86% of them seen just once. The specimen sequenced was peripheral blood. These receptor sequences come from an older man with active COVID-19.

The V and J genes are TRBV5-1 and TRBJ1-1; TRBD1 is a possible D gene (5 bases). Germline values: CDR1 SGHRS, CDR2 YFSETQ. The CDR3 is 12 residues long. Trimming removed 3 bases at V and 6 bases at J, with 9 bases between. CDR3 sequence: CASSSGIAEAFF. CDR3 bases: TGCGCCAGCAGCTCAGGGATAGCTGAAGCTTTCTTT.

V gene TRBV2 combines with J gene TRBJ1-5, with D perhaps matching TRBD1 (5 bases). Germline CDR1 and CDR2: SNHLY and FYNNEI. The V gene lost 8 bases and the J gene lost 6 bases, with 17 bases spanning the gap. The CDR3 is 14 residues long. CDR3 in DNA: TGTGCCAGCCGCTTGGGGGGGGAGGGTCAGCCCCAGCATTTT. This encodes CASRLGGEGQPQHF.

This clone was counted only a few times. V and J are TRBV7-2 and TRBJ1-2; D uncertain. Germline CDR1 is SGHTA and CDR2 is FQGNSA. Trimming stripped 4 bases from V and 7 bases from J, with 22 bases between. The CDR3 runs to 16 residues. CDR3 protein: CASSSGMGGYMSGYTF. Here the CDR3 DNA reads TGTGCCAGCAGCTCGGGGATGGGCGGGTACATGTCTGGCTACACCTTC.

The V call is TRBV11-1, the J call TRBJ1-5; the D is unclear. The CDR3 is 13 amino acids. CDR1 is SGHAT and CDR2 is FQDESV in the germline V gene (reference sequence). V shed 6 bases and J shed 3 bases, with 9 bases lying between them. This CDR3 is CASSPGFNQPQHF. As DNA, the CDR3 is TGTGCCAGCAGTCCGGGTTTCAATCAGCCCCAGCATTTT.

This chain uses TRBV2 with TRBJ2-7, with D tentatively TRBD1 (5 bases). The germline V gene encodes CDR1 SNHLY and CDR2 FYNNEI. The V end was cut by 6 bases, the J end by 0 bases, with 9 bases between. The CDR3 length is 13 residues. The chain's CDR3 is CASSAQVSYEQYF. CDR3 nucleotides: TGTGCCAGCAGCGCACAGGTCTCCTACGAGCAGTACTTC.

The chain uses TRBV27 and TRBJ1-5; D is unresolved. Germline V gene lookup returns CDR1 MNHEY and CDR2 SMNVEV (reference sequence). The CDR3 has 15 amino acids. Between the trimmed V and J ends, which lost 6 bases and 3 bases, there was a span of 15 bases. In nucleotides, the CDR3 is TGTGCCAGCAGCCCTCACAGAGCCCTCAATCAGCCCCAGCATTTT. Amino acids: CASSPHRALNQPQHF.

The chain is built from TRBV5-1 and TRBJ2-5, with 9 bases identical to TRBD1. The CDR3 contains 15 residues. V was pared by 3 bases and J by 5 bases, with 8 bases of the junction left unmatched. Germline CDR1 is SGHRS and CDR2 is YFSETQ. The CDR3 region has the DNA TGCGCCAGCAGCTCCGCCGGGACAGGGAGGGAGACCCAGTACTTC. As protein: CASSSAGTGRETQYF.

The chain carries TRBV7-2 and TRBJ2-4; 7 bases agree with TRBD1. This CDR3 is 14 amino acids long. After removal of 5 bases from V and 5 bases from J, the junction contained 6 bases not matched to a gene. Germline V CDR1 and CDR2: SGHTA, FQGNSA. The CDR3 reads CASSRDRVENIQYF. For the CDR3, the DNA is TGTGCCAGCAGCCGTGACAGGGTGGAAAACATTCAGTACTTC.

The chain recombines TRBV2 with TRBJ2-5, with a possible D match to TRBD1 (7 bases). The CDR3 consists of 17 residues. Per the germline V gene, CDR1 is SNHLY and CDR2 is FYNNEI. V was cut by 3 bases and J by 5 bases, with 22 bases left in between. Here the CDR3 DNA reads TGTGCCAGCAGTGACCCGTATACAGGGGTGGAGGGGGAGACCCAGTACTTC. The encoded protein is CASSDPYTGVEGETQYF.

The genes are TRBV24-1 and TRBJ1-5; weak D call: TRBD1 (6 bases). V gave up 9 bases and J gave up 6 bases, with 23 bases separating them. The germline gives CDR1 KGHDR, CDR2 SFDVKD. This CDR3 has 16 amino acids. CDR3 loop: CATSEGGKGRRQPQHF. CDR3 in DNA: TGTGCCACCTCAGAGGGGGGGAAAGGGAGGCGTCAGCCCCAGCATTTT.

J is TRBJ2-7 and V is TRBV29-1; D is perhaps TRBD1 (6 bases). The CDR3 totals 13 residues. CDR1 and CDR2 (germline): SQVTM, ANQGSEA. Trimming cost V 5 bases and J 3 bases, with 14 bases left between them. This chain's CDR3 is CSVLLQGHYEQYF. CDR3 coding DNA: TGCAGCGTTTTATTACAGGGTCACTACGAGCAGTACTTC.

The gene calls are TRBV6-5 and TRBJ2-3, with a possible D match to TRBD2 (6 bases). V was pared by 5 bases and J by 3 bases, with 9 bases between. This CDR3 spans 13 amino acids. CDR1 and CDR2 (germline): MNHEY, SVGAGI. CDR3: CASSRLVTDTQYF. CDR3 sequence (DNA): TGTGCCAGCAGTAGACTAGTAACAGATACGCAGTATTTT.

The genes are TRBV5-5 and TRBJ1-4; TRBD1 agrees at 8 bases. Germline V gives CDR1 SGHKS, CDR2 YYEKEE (reference sequence). J lost 4 bases, V lost 0 bases, and 2 bases had no gene match. CDR3 size: 15 residues. CDR3 protein: CASSLGTGYNEKLFF. CDR3 nucleotides: TGTGCCAGCAGCTTGGGGACAGGGTATAATGAAAAACTGTTTTTT.

The table lists this clone with a count of one. The chain uses TRBV5-1 and TRBJ1-2; TRBD1 aligns across 8 bases. V dropped 3 bases and J dropped 4; count of bases not matched to a gene: 2. CDR1 SGHRS and CDR2 YFSETQ come from the germline V gene. The CDR3 totals 13 residues. The CDR3 protein is CASSWGQVYGYTF. CDR3 DNA: TGCGCCAGCAGCTGGGGACAGGTCTATGGCTACACCTTC.

V gene TRBV6-5 combines with J gene TRBJ1-4; tentative D call: TRBD1 (6 bases). The germline V gene has CDR1 MNHEY and CDR2 SVGAGI. V shed 9 bases and J shed 8 bases, with 16 bases lying between them. The CDR3 is 13 residues long. CDR3 DNA: TGTGCCAGTGGGGGCGAAAACGAAGAAAAACTGTTTTTT. Encoded protein: CASGGENEEKLFF.

The J gene is TRBJ2-5, the V gene TRBV19; TRBD2 matches 8 bases. From germline, CDR1 is LNHDA and CDR2 SQIVND (reference sequence). Germline trimming cut 7 bases from V and 4 bases from J; bases unmatched to any gene: 5. The CDR3 runs to 13 residues. The CDR3 spells CASTFRGGETQYF. In DNA, the CDR3 is TGTGCCAGTACCTTCCGGGGGGGAGAGACCCAGTACTTC. The variable domain in full, with the rest retrieved from reference TRBV19 and TRBJ2-5, is DGGITQSPKYLFRKEGQNVTLSCEQNLNHDAMYWYRQDPGQGLRLIYYSQIVNDFQKGDIAEGYSVSREKKESFPLTVTSAQKNPTAFYLCASTFRGGETQYFGPGTRLLVL.

The chain uses TRBV6-6 and TRBJ2-7; a possible D gene is TRBD1 (6 bases). V was clipped by 6 bases and J by 1 base, with 7 bases between them. Germline loops: CDR1 MNHNY, CDR2 SVGAGI (reference sequence). The CDR3 totals 12 residues. This CDR3 reads CASRQGSYEQYF. The CDR3 DNA follows: TGTGCCAGCAGACAGGGATCCTACGAGCAGTACTTC.

This chain uses TRBV12-5 with TRBJ2-5, with 8 bases that match TRBD2. Per germline, CDR1 LGHNT and CDR2 FRNRAP. The CDR3 is 12 residues long. Losses at the gene ends were 9 bases for V and 4 bases for J; bases not matched to a gene: 4. The DNA for the CDR3 is TGTGCTAGCGGGGGGGCCATAGAGACCCAGTACTTC. Translating it yields CASGGAIETQYF.

This chain connects TRBV20-1 to TRBJ1-1, with TRBD1 identical over 7 bases. CDR1 and CDR2 (germline): DFQATT, SNEGSKA (reference sequence). With V trimmed by 3 bases and J by 11 bases, 3 bases remained unmatched. The CDR3 runs to 10 residues. The CDR3 protein is CSASQQGAFF. CDR3 coding DNA: TGCAGTGCTAGCCAACAGGGGGCTTTCTTT.

V usage is TRBV5-6 and J usage is TRBJ1-3; D might be TRBD1 (6 bases). V gave up 4 bases and J gave up 6 bases, with 11 bases separating them. This CDR3 spans 13 amino acids. Germline CDR1 is SGHDT and CDR2 is YYEEEE. CDR3 nucleotide sequence: TGTGCCAGCAGCCCGCCAGGGGAAAACACCATATATTTT. Protein product: CASSPPGENTIYF.

V is TRBV5-8 and J is TRBJ2-3; 8 bases are shared with TRBD1. Germline lookup yields CDR1 SGHTS and CDR2 YDEGEE. This CDR3 is 15 amino acids long. V lost 4 bases, J lost 2 bases, and 6 bases stayed unmatched. The CDR3 DNA sequence: TGTGCCAGCAGCCTGGACAGGGATCTCACAGATACGCAGTATTTT. Amino acids: CASSLDRDLTDTQYF.

This clone showed up just once. This chain joins TRBV2 and TRBJ1-5; TRBD1 is a possible D gene (6 bases). The V gene lost 8 bases and the J gene lost 7 bases, with 15 bases spanning the gap. Germline V lookup: CDR1 SNHLY, CDR2 FYNNEI. The CDR3 spans 13 residues. This CDR3 reads CASHRARIQPQHF. The CDR3 nucleotides read TGTGCCAGCCACAGGGCCCGCATACAGCCCCAGCATTTT.

The chain couples TRBV4-3 to TRBJ2-1; 8 bases are shared with TRBD2. V lost 1 base to trimming and J lost 8 bases; unmatched junction nucleotides: 7. The CDR3 loop spans 15 amino acids. Germline-derived CDR1 and CDR2 are LGHNA and YSLEER. The CDR3 DNA follows: TGCGCCAGCAGCCAAGCGGGGGGGTTTCGGGATGAGCAGTTCTTC. Its protein product is CASSQAGGFRDEQFF.

Details on this clone: The CDR3 carries no conserved terminal phenylalanine or tryptophan, so it likely arises from a read error. The DNA is omitted, as the CDR3 cannot be located on it reliably, and the CDR3 follows TCRdb's listing. The rearrangement uses TRBV9 and TRBJ2-3; whether TRBD2, the table's D call, matches the DNA was not checked. From germline, CDR1 is SGDLS and CDR2 YYNGEE. The CDR3 length is 11 residues, termini included. The CDR3 sequence is CASSSRTSGPR.

The V call is TRBV2, the J call TRBJ2-2, with TRBD2 matching over 7 bases. The CDR3 covers 14 residues. Germline CDR1 and CDR2: SNHLY and FYNNEI. Trimming at V came to 8 bases and at J to 3 bases, leaving 6 bases not matched to a gene. In nucleotides, the CDR3 is TGTGCCAGCGTTGGGACTACTTACACCGGGGAGCTGTTTTTT. This encodes CASVGTTYTGELFF.

The rearrangement links TRBV7-2 to TRBJ2-1; no definite D call. This CDR3 is 12 amino acids long. Germline V gene lookup returns CDR1 SGHTA and CDR2 FQGNSA. V gave up 1 base and J gave up 7 bases, with 5 bases separating them. The CDR3 bases are TGTGCCAGCAGCTTAGAACGGAATGAGCAGTTCTTC. Its translation: CASSLERNEQFF.